The next 23 T cell receptor beta chains were all read from a single sample in a study of cytomegalovirus exposure and HLA in healthy donors. PCR involved 60 Vbeta and 13 Jbeta primers. The protocol was immunoSEQ multiplex PCR, while the TCRdb copy is restricted to in-frame clones and leaves out a portion. This table holds approximately 110,000 clones, about 83% found once. Input material: PBMCs. These receptors were obtained from a man between 18 and 29 years old in good health and CMV-seronegative.

The chain links TRBV11-1 to TRBJ1-3, with TRBD1 matching 7 bases. CDR1 and CDR2 from the germline V gene are SGHAT and FQDESV (reference sequence). The CDR3 totals 13 residues. Trimming took 6 bases from V and 5 from J; bases not matched to a gene: 4. The CDR3 DNA sequence: TGTGCCAGCAGATCGGACAGGCGAAACACCATATATTTT. Translation gives CASRSDRRNTIYF.

V is TRBV5-6 and J is TRBJ1-2, with D hard to call. The CDR3 extends over 14 amino acids. Per germline, CDR1 SGHDT and CDR2 YYEEEE. Trimming took 4 bases from V and 4 from J, leaving 14 bases between them. CDR3 coding DNA: TGTGCCAGCAGCGCGAGGAGGATACCCTATGGCTACACCTTC. Encoded protein: CASSARRIPYGYTF.

V gene TRBV27 combines with J gene TRBJ1-2; D perhaps matches TRBD1 (5 bases). This CDR3 spans 13 amino acids. Trimming took 6 bases from V and 2 from J, leaving 10 bases between them. Germline CDR1 MNHEY, CDR2 SMNVEV (reference sequence). This CDR3 is CASSFSGNYGYTF. The CDR3 nucleotides read TGTGCCAGCAGCTTCTCAGGGAACTATGGCTACACCTTC.

This rearrangement joins TRBV7-3 to TRBJ1-1, with D perhaps matching TRBD1 (6 bases). The CDR3 has 14 amino acids. Germline V CDR1 and CDR2: SGHTA, FQGTGA. V lost 5 bases and J 4 bases, leaving 14 bases between the germline ends. CDR3 sequence: CASSPDRRGTEAFF. CDR3 in DNA: TGTGCCAGCAGCCCAGACAGGAGAGGCACTGAAGCTTTCTTT.

The chain joins TRBV27 to TRBJ2-5, with D possibly being TRBD2 (5 bases). The DNA end is more similar to TRBJ2-7, so the J call may be wrong. CDR1 MNHEY and CDR2 SMNVEV come from the germline V gene (reference sequence). The CDR3 runs to 13 residues. The CDR3 spells CASSFAPGFEQYF. The CDR3 coding sequence is TGTGCCAGCAGTTTTGCTCCGGGATTCGAGCAGTACTTC.

This chain links TRBV5-1 with TRBJ1-2; 8 bases match TRBD1. The CDR3 has 14 residues. Germline V lookup: CDR1 SGHRS, CDR2 YFSETQ. V was clipped by 4 bases and J by 7 bases; unmatched bases: 9. In DNA, the CDR3 is TGCGCCAGCAGCCCAGGGGGCGCGGGCGGTGGCTACACCTTC. Translation: CASSPGGAGGGYTF.

The genes are TRBV7-2 and TRBJ1-2; no firm D call. The CDR3 sequence is 12 residues long. CDR1 and CDR2 (germline): SGHTA, FQGNSA. Trimming removed 3 bases from V and 4 bases from J, with 6 bases in between. This CDR3 reads CASSLGTYGYTF. The DNA for the CDR3 is TGTGCCAGCAGCTTGGGCACCTATGGCTACACCTTC.

The CDR3 coding sequence is TGTGCCAGCAGCTTAGGGCGGGTGAACACTGAAGCTTTCTTT. Translating gives CASSLGRVNTEAFF. This chain uses TRBV7-9 with TRBJ1-1; D gene unclear. The V and J ends lost 1 base and 0 bases respectively, with 6 bases between them. CDR3 length equals 14 residues. Germline CDR1 SEHNR, CDR2 FQNEAQ (reference sequence). Full variable domain (remainder filled in from reference TRBV7-9 and TRBJ1-1): DTGVSQNPRHKITKRGQNVTFRCDPISEHNRLYWYRQTLGQGPEFLTYFQNEAQLEKSRLLSDRFSAERPKGSFSTLEIQRTEQGDSAMYLCASSLGRVNTEAFFGQGTRLTVV.

The rearrangement links TRBV9 to TRBJ2-7, with 9 bases identical to TRBD2. The CDR3 has 13 residues. CDR1 is SGDLS and CDR2 is YYNGEE in the germline V gene. Trimming removed 4 bases from V and 6 bases from J; junction bases left unmatched: 5. The CDR3 DNA is TGTGCCAGCAGCTCTAGCGGGATTGTCGAGCAGTACTTC. It specifies CASSSSGIVEQYF.

This clone was observed a few times. The rearrangement uses TRBV6-5 and TRBJ1-5; 7 nucleotides agree with TRBD1. Germline trimming cut 2 bases from V and 2 bases from J; bases unmatched to any gene: 0. The length of the CDR3 is 14 residues. CDR1 MNHEY and CDR2 SVGAGI come from the germline V gene. This CDR3 reads CASSYGTGNQPQHF. The CDR3 DNA is TGTGCCAGCAGTTACGGGACAGGCAATCAGCCCCAGCATTTT.

The chain recombines TRBV7-2 with TRBJ1-5, with TRBD1 as a possible D gene (6 bases). The V and J ends lost 3 bases and 0 bases respectively, with 18 bases between them. Germline V gene lookup returns CDR1 SGHTA and CDR2 FQGNSA. The CDR3 totals 18 residues. CDR3: CASSLRPGQPYSNQPQHF. The CDR3 bases are TGTGCCAGCAGCTTGCGTCCTGGACAGCCTTATAGCAATCAGCCCCAGCATTTT. The whole variable domain, filled in from reference TRBV7-2 and TRBJ1-5, reads GAGVSQSPSNKVTEKGKDVELRCDPISGHTALYWYRQSLGQGLEFLIYFQGNSAPDKSGLPSDRFSAERTGGSVSTLTIQRTQQEDSAVYLCASSLRPGQPYSNQPQHFGDGTRLSIL.

The chain couples TRBV28 to TRBJ1-1; D perhaps matches TRBD1 (5 bases). Looked up from germline, CDR1 is MDHEN and CDR2 is SYDVKM. The CDR3 has 12 residues. This CDR3 is CVVGGMNTEAFF. The CDR3 nucleotides are TGTGTTGTGGGGGGGATGAACACTGAAGCTTTCTTT.

CDR3 bases: TGCGCCAGCCGACAGGGACCCTACGAGCAGTACTTC. It is translated as CASRQGPYEQYF. The chain recombines TRBV4-1 with TRBJ2-7; 7 nucleotides agree with TRBD1. The CDR3 loop spans 12 amino acids. The germline V gene encodes CDR1 MGHRA and CDR2 YSYEKL. V lost 8 bases and J lost 2; bases outside the gene matches: 3.

The chain has TRBV4-2 and TRBJ1-2; the D gene is possibly TRBD1 (6 bases). In germline, CDR1 is LGHNA, CDR2 YNFKEQ. There are 15 residues in the CDR3. V gave up 1 base and J gave up 7 bases, with 16 bases separating them. The CDR3 coding sequence is TGTGCCAGCAGCCAAGTGCTCGGGGGGACACGTGGCTACACCTTC. Its translation is CASSQVLGGTRGYTF.

This chain connects TRBV28 to TRBJ1-1, with D perhaps matching TRBD1 (5 bases). CDR3 length: 16 residues. CDR1 is MDHEN, CDR2 SYDVKM, per germline. V gave up 2 bases and J gave up 1 base, with 14 bases separating them. The CDR3 reads CASSLAGGGRNTEAFF. DNA of the CDR3: TGTGCCAGCAGTTTAGCCGGGGGAGGACGGAACACTGAAGCTTTCTTT. Full variable domain (missing parts from reference TRBV28 and TRBJ1-1): DVKVTQSSRYLVKRTGEKVFLECVQDMDHENMFWYRQDPGLGLRLIYFSYDVKMKEKGDIPEGYSVSREKKERFSLILESASTNQTSMYLCASSLAGGGRNTEAFFGQGTRLTVV.

The chain links TRBV19 to TRBJ1-5; 11 bases fit TRBD1. CDR3 length: 14 amino acids. The V and J ends lost 7 bases and 7 bases, in that order; junction bases with no gene match: 6. CDR1 is LNHDA and CDR2 is SQIVND in the germline V gene (reference sequence). The CDR3 protein is CASTGQGVIQPQHF. The CDR3 DNA is TGTGCCAGTACGGGACAGGGGGTAATCCAGCCCCAGCATTTT.

The rearrangement joins TRBV5-4 to TRBJ2-6; 8 nucleotides match TRBD1. The trim removed 2 bases at V and 1 base at J, leaving 5 bases unmatched. This CDR3 has 17 amino acids. Per germline, CDR1 SGHNT and CDR2 YYREEE (reference sequence). CDR3 in amino acids: CASSLNNRGSGANVLTF. The CDR3 DNA reads as TGTGCCAGCAGCTTAAATAACAGGGGGTCTGGGGCCAACGTCCTGACTTTC.

The J gene is TRBJ2-2, the V gene TRBV28, with D possibly being TRBD2 (6 bases). The CDR3 has 15 residues. V lost 5 bases and J 4 bases, leaving 14 bases between the germline ends. Per the germline V gene, CDR1 is MDHEN and CDR2 is SYDVKM. In nucleotides, the CDR3 is TGTGCCAGCAGTCAAACGTTGGGGGGCACCGGGGAGCTGTTTTTT. Its translation: CASSQTLGGTGELFF.

This sequence joins TRBV6-1 and TRBJ1-1, with a weak D call TRBD1 (6 bases). V lost 4 bases and J lost 3, with 18 bases in between. Germline loops: CDR1 MNHNS, CDR2 SASEGT. The CDR3 is 16 residues long. CDR3 sequence (DNA): TGTGCCAGCAGTGGAGGCCCGGGGGGCGCAGACACTGAAGCTTTCTTT. It yields the protein CASSGGPGGADTEAFF.

A single count supports this clone. Other DNA sequences in the same sample also yield this CDR3. This rearrangement joins TRBV25-1 to TRBJ2-7, with TRBD2 matching over 14 bases. Germline V gene sequence: CDR1 MGHDK, CDR2 SYGVNS. CDR3 length equals 17 residues. J lost 12 bases, V lost 1 base, and 14 bases had no gene match. CDR3 bases: TGTGCCAGCAGTGAATCGGGGGGGCCGGGGACTAGCGGGAGAAGGTACTTC. It translates to CASSESGGPGTSGRRYF.

This sequence joins TRBV30 and TRBJ1-2; D possibly corresponds to TRBD1 (6 bases). The V gene's germline CDR1 is GTSNPN and CDR2 SVGIG (reference sequence). Trimming took off 4 bases at V and 4 bases at J, with 25 bases between the two ends. This CDR3 has 17 residues. CDR3 sequence: CAWTNRETANLLYGYTF. The CDR3 nucleotides are TGTGCCTGGACCAACAGGGAGACAGCCAATCTCCTCTATGGCTACACCTTC.

DNA of the CDR3: TGTGCCAGCAGCTTAGCCCCGGGACAGGTTTACGAGCAGTACTTC. It codes for CASSLAPGQVYEQYF. This sequence joins TRBV7-9 and TRBJ2-7, with 8 bases lining up with TRBD1. The CDR3 loop spans 15 amino acids. The ends lost 0 bases at V and 4 bases at J; junction bases unmatched: 5. Germline-derived CDR1 and CDR2 are SEHNR and FQNEAQ (reference sequence). Looking up the rest from reference TRBV7-9 and TRBJ2-7 gives the full variable domain: DTGVSQNPRHKITKRGQNVTFRCDPISEHNRLYWYRQTLGQGPEFLTYFQNEAQLEKSRLLSDRFSAERPKGSFSTLEIQRTEQGDSAMYLCASSLAPGQVYEQYFGPGTRLTVT.

The chain carries TRBV5-4 and TRBJ2-2; a possible D gene is TRBD1 (6 bases). From germline, CDR1 is SGHNT and CDR2 YYREEE (reference sequence). Trimming cost V 4 bases and J 4 bases, with 20 bases left between them. The CDR3 covers 17 residues. The CDR3 loop is CASSDSGQGSSTGELFF. CDR3 in DNA: TGTGCCAGCAGCGACTCGGGGCAGGGGTCGAGCACCGGGGAGCTGTTTTTT. Filled out from reference TRBV5-4 and TRBJ2-2, the complete variable domain reads ETGVTQSPTHLIKTRGQQVTLRCSSQSGHNTVSWYQQALGQGPQFIFQYYREEENGRGNFPPRFSGLQFPNYSSELNVNALELDDSALYLCASSDSGQGSSTGELFFGEGSRLTVL.